Described below is a single T cell receptor (beta chain) sequence and its context. V lost 7 bases to trimming and J lost 1 base; unmatched junction nucleotides: 3. The CDR3 has 15 amino acids. CDR1 is LNHDA, CDR2 SQIVND, per germline (reference sequence). Some clones are missing from TCRdb's copy, which holds only in-frame ones; the method was immunoSEQ multiplex PCR. In the table there are about 260,000 clones, more than 70% of which are singletons. This specimen belongs to a study of blood T cell repertoires in COVID-19. Looking at the study overall: The United States, Italy and Spain were the sources of the acute and convalescent COVID-19 samples. PBMCs, B-cell-depleted T cells, or T cells provided the cDNA or gDNA that made up the material.

The study drew participants aged about 18 to 89 years from 20 to 30 US areas. Membership in each cohort depended on participant-reported clinical history. The chain links TRBV19 to TRBJ2-6; the match to TRBD1 covers 8 bases. Sequenced sample: PBMCs or T cells enriched from blood (not recorded which). This sequence originates from a woman aged 50 to 60 who had recovered from COVID-19. The CDR3 is CASNDRGSGANVLTF. For the CDR3, the DNA is TGTGCCAGTAACGACAGGGGTTCTGGGGCCAACGTCCTGACTTTC.